Listed here are 24 T cell receptor beta chains from one sample, sequenced in a study of T cell changes during pregnancy in multiple sclerosis. Some clones are missing from TCRdb's copy, which holds only in-frame ones; the method was immunoSEQ multiplex PCR. This repertoire shows about 44,000 clones, roughly 87% found once; its top ten account for over 1%. This material consisted of CD4+ T cells from peripheral blood mononuclear cells, taken after pregnancy. The receptor source for this set is a female donor with multiple sclerosis, enrolled in a pregnancy study.

This chain links TRBV19 with TRBJ1-5; 7 bases are shared with TRBD1. CDR3 length: 15 amino acids. Per germline, CDR1 LNHDA and CDR2 SQIVND (reference sequence). The J segment lost 5 bases and the V segment lost 5 bases, leaving 9 bases of the junction unmatched. The CDR3 spells CASSSGQVGHQPQHF. In DNA, the CDR3 is TGTGCCAGTAGTTCCGGACAGGTCGGGCATCAGCCCCAGCATTTT.

V usage is TRBV30 and J usage is TRBJ2-4, with a weak D call TRBD2 (6 bases). The CDR3 consists of 13 residues. V was clipped by 2 bases and J by 7 bases, with 12 bases between them. CDR1 is GTSNPN and CDR2 is SVGIG in the germline V gene (reference sequence). This CDR3 is CAWSWVGGNIQYF. The CDR3 DNA follows: TGTGCCTGGAGTTGGGTAGGAGGGAACATTCAGTACTTC. Full variable domain (missing parts from reference TRBV30 and TRBJ2-4): SQTIHQWPATLVQPVGSPLSLECTVEGTSNPNLYWYRQAAGRGLQLLFYSVGIGQISSEVPQNLSASRPQDRQFILSSKKLLLSDSGFYLCAWSWVGGNIQYFGAGTRLSVL.

V gene TRBV7-8 combines with J gene TRBJ1-2; a possible D gene is TRBD1 (6 bases). The CDR3 totals 14 residues. Trimming cost V 4 bases and J 8 bases, with 17 bases left between them. Germline CDR1 SGHVS, CDR2 FQNEAQ. CDR3 DNA sequence: TGTGCCAGCAGCTCAGTTACAGGGTCCTACGGCTACACCTTC. Translation gives CASSSVTGSYGYTF.

Concerning this clone: Other DNA sequences of this sample code for an identical CDR3. This chain uses TRBV9 with TRBJ2-3; no definite D call. CDR1 is SGDLS and CDR2 is YYNGEE in the germline V gene. V was shortened by 0 bases and J by 0 bases, with 5 bases between the two germline ends. This CDR3 comprises 14 residues. The DNA for the CDR3 is TGTGCCAGCAGCGTAGGGAGTAGCACAGATACGCAGTATTTT. It encodes CASSVGSSTDTQYF.

V usage is TRBV28 and J usage is TRBJ2-5; 12 bases line up with TRBD2. CDR3 length: 16 amino acids. Germline trimming cut 5 bases from V and 4 bases from J; bases unmatched to any gene: 8. Germline CDR1 MDHEN, CDR2 SYDVKM. The CDR3 protein is CASSPSSGRDGETQYF. The CDR3, as DNA: TGTGCCAGCAGTCCTTCTAGCGGGAGGGACGGAGAGACCCAGTACTTC.

The chain uses TRBV7-2 and TRBJ1-2, with TRBD1 as a possible D gene (6 bases). The CDR3 has 15 residues. Germline CDR1 is SGHTA and CDR2 is FQGNSA. Trimming removed 4 bases from V and 4 bases from J, with 16 bases in between. The CDR3: CASSSGQFPVYGYTF. The DNA for the CDR3 is TGTGCCAGCAGCTCTGGACAGTTCCCCGTCTATGGCTACACCTTC.

The chain recombines TRBV6-5 with TRBJ1-4, with D perhaps TRBD1 (5 bases). CDR3 length: 15 residues. The V end lost 3 bases, the J end lost 8 bases, and 16 bases lay between the germline ends. Germline CDR1 is MNHEY and CDR2 is SVGAGI. CDR3 nucleotide sequence: TGTGCCAGCAGTTATATCGGGGGTGTCGGCGAAAAACTGTTTTTT. Its protein is CASSYIGGVGEKLFF.

V is TRBV19 and J is TRBJ1-2; D call uncertain. From germline, CDR1 is LNHDA and CDR2 SQIVND (reference sequence). Trimming took 1 base from V and 1 from J, leaving 7 bases between them. This CDR3 contains 14 residues. The CDR3 DNA reads as TGTGCCAGTAGTATAGGTGAACTTAACTATGGCTACACCTTC. Amino acid sequence: CASSIGELNYGYTF.

V is TRBV4-2 and J is TRBJ1-1; 7 bases line up with TRBD1. The CDR3 consists of 16 residues. V lost 5 bases and J lost 0; bases outside the gene matches: 9. Germline assignment: CDR1 LGHNA and CDR2 YNFKEQ. The CDR3 coding sequence is TGTGCCAGCAGCAAGGAGAAGGGGGCGATGAACACTGAAGCTTTCTTT. Translation: CASSKEKGAMNTEAFF.

V and J are TRBV10-3 and TRBJ2-5, with D perhaps TRBD1 (5 bases). CDR1 and CDR2 (germline): ENHRY, SYGVKD. V shed 3 bases and J shed 2 bases, with 10 bases lying between them. CDR3 length: 14 residues. The CDR3 sequence is CAISEQADQETQYF. The CDR3 nucleotides are TGTGCCATCAGTGAACAGGCGGATCAAGAGACCCAGTACTTC.

This clone was seen once. J is TRBJ1-6 and V is TRBV4-2; 9 positions match TRBD1. Trimming cost V 0 bases and J 10 bases; bases outside gene matches: 4. The CDR3 loop spans 15 amino acids. Germline values: CDR1 LGHNA, CDR2 YNFKEQ. CDR3 loop: CASSQDDRGESPLHF. The DNA for the CDR3 is TGTGCCAGCAGCCAAGATGACAGGGGGGAGTCACCCCTCCACTTT.

The V gene is TRBV4-1, the J gene TRBJ1-2; no clear D gene. Germline CDR1 MGHRA, CDR2 YSYEKL. The length of the CDR3 is 16 residues. The germline V and J ends were trimmed by 2 bases and 7 bases, with 20 bases remaining between them. The CDR3 DNA reads as TGCGCCAGCAGCCAACCCCTGAGCGGGGTATCAGGTGGCTACACCTTC. Protein sequence: CASSQPLSGVSGGYTF.

This chain links TRBV6-5 with TRBJ2-7, with 11 positions matching TRBD1. Germline trimming cut 5 bases from V and 6 bases from J; bases unmatched to any gene: 0. This CDR3 contains 12 residues. Germline V lookup: CDR1 MNHEY, CDR2 SVGAGI. The CDR3 DNA sequence: TGTGCCAGCAGTGGGACAGGGGGCGAGCAGTACTTC. It translates to CASSGTGGEQYF.

J is TRBJ1-1 and V is TRBV18; 8 bases map to TRBD1. The CDR3 contains 14 residues. Germline CDR1 KGHSH, CDR2 LQKENI. The V and J ends lost 6 bases and 3 bases, in that order; junction bases with no gene match: 6. The chain's CDR3 is CASSSTGADTEAFF. CDR3 sequence (DNA): TGTGCCAGCTCTTCGACAGGGGCGGACACTGAAGCTTTCTTT.

This clone has only one observation. The V call is TRBV18, the J call TRBJ2-5; D is perhaps TRBD1 (6 bases). The CDR3 contains 14 residues. CDR1 is KGHSH and CDR2 is LQKENI in the germline V gene. V lost 0 bases and J lost 2, with 7 bases in between. CDR3: CASSPPGTQETQYF. The DNA of the CDR3 is TGTGCCAGCTCACCACCCGGGACACAAGAGACCCAGTACTTC.

The genes are TRBV27 and TRBJ1-2; D is perhaps TRBD1 (6 bases). Germline V gives CDR1 MNHEY, CDR2 SMNVEV (reference sequence). This CDR3 is built from 13 residues. Trimming pared 4 bases from V and 4 bases from J, leaving 10 bases between. CDR3 loop: CASSSTGVYGYTF. The DNA for the CDR3 is TGTGCCAGCAGTTCGACAGGAGTCTATGGCTACACCTTC.

V and J are TRBV5-1 and TRBJ2-1, with TRBD2 identical over 9 bases. The CDR3 is 16 residues long. With 2 bases clipped from V and 4 bases from J, the junction kept 7 bases outside the gene matches. Germline assignment: CDR1 SGHRS and CDR2 YFSETQ. The CDR3 region is CASSFGLAGAYNEQFF. The CDR3 DNA sequence: TGCGCCAGCAGCTTTGGATTAGCGGGAGCTTACAATGAGCAGTTCTTC.

In this sample, this clone turned up many times. The gene calls are TRBV5-6 and TRBJ1-1, with no clear D. V dropped 1 base and J dropped 2 bases, with 9 bases sitting between them. Germline V gene sequence: CDR1 SGHDT, CDR2 YYEEEE. The length of the CDR3 is 14 residues. The CDR3 DNA is TGTGCCAGCAGCTTGATGCGGCCAAACACTGAAGCTTTCTTT. Translation: CASSLMRPNTEAFF. Full variable domain (outside the CDR3, taken from reference TRBV5-6 and TRBJ1-1): DAGVTQSPTHLIKTRGQQVTLRCSPKSGHDTVSWYQQALGQGPQFIFQYYEEEERQRGNFPDRFSGHQFPNYSSELNVNALLLGDSALYLCASSLMRPNTEAFFGQGTRLTVV.

This chain links TRBV14 with TRBJ2-5; D might be TRBD2 (5 bases). CDR1 is SGHDN, CDR2 FVKESK, per germline. CDR3 length: 14 residues. Trimming cost V 1 base and J 4 bases, with 10 bases left between them. CDR3: CASSQVLGRETQYF. In DNA, the CDR3 is TGTGCCAGCAGCCAAGTACTAGGGAGAGAGACCCAGTACTTC. The whole variable domain, remainder taken from reference TRBV14 and TRBJ2-5, is EAGVTQFPSHSVIEKGQTVTLRCDPISGHDNLYWYRRVMGKEIKFLLHFVKESKQDESGMPNNRFLAERTGGTYSTLKVQPAELEDSGVYFCASSQVLGRETQYFGPGTRLLVL.

The chain uses TRBV5-1 and TRBJ1-5; D perhaps matches TRBD1 (5 bases). V lost 0 bases to trimming and J lost 2 bases, with 9 bases between them. This CDR3 has 15 residues. CDR1 SGHRS and CDR2 YFSETQ come from the germline V gene. The chain's CDR3 is CASSLEGAGNQPQHF. The DNA of the CDR3 is TGCGCCAGCAGCTTGGAAGGGGCCGGCAATCAGCCCCAGCATTTT. Based on the CDR3 plus reference TRBV5-1 and TRBJ1-5, the full variable domain is KAGVTQTPRYLIKTRGQQVTLSCSPISGHRSVSWYQQTPGQGLQFLFEYFSETQRNKGNFPGRFSGRQFSNSRSEMNVSTLELGDSALYLCASSLEGAGNQPQHFGDGTRLSIL.

DNA of the CDR3: TGTGCCAGCAGCTTAGACCCGGCCTACGAGCAGTACTTC. Translating gives CASSLDPAYEQYF. The chain employs TRBV7-2 and TRBJ2-7; no definite D call. Germline V lookup: CDR1 SGHTA, CDR2 FQGNSA. CDR3 length: 13 amino acids. Trimming took off 1 base at V and 2 bases at J, with 6 bases between the two ends. Complete variable domain (other parts from reference TRBV7-2 and TRBJ2-7): GAGVSQSPSNKVTEKGKDVELRCDPISGHTALYWYRQSLGQGLEFLIYFQGNSAPDKSGLPSDRFSAERTGGSVSTLTIQRTQQEDSAVYLCASSLDPAYEQYFGPGTRLTVT.

A few counts support this clone. V gene TRBV9 combines with J gene TRBJ2-2, with a weak D call TRBD2 (5 bases). Trimming stripped 0 bases from V and 3 bases from J, with 12 bases between. CDR1 and CDR2 from the germline V gene are SGDLS and YYNGEE. The CDR3 consists of 16 residues. The CDR3: CASSVAEGADTGELFF. The CDR3 DNA follows: TGTGCCAGCAGCGTAGCCGAGGGAGCGGACACCGGGGAGCTGTTTTTT.

The CDR3 DNA reads TGTGCCTGGAGTCTACAGGGTTTCGAAAAACTGTTTTTT. Translating it yields CAWSLQGFEKLFF. J is TRBJ1-4 and V is TRBV30, with D possibly matching TRBD1 (6 bases). CDR3 length: 13 residues. V gave up 2 bases and J gave up 8 bases, with 12 bases separating them. Germline values: CDR1 GTSNPN, CDR2 SVGIG (reference sequence).

Concerning this clone: The DNA is omitted, as the CDR3 cannot be located on it reliably, and the CDR3 follows TCRdb's listing. The gene calls are TRBV28 and TRBJ1-5; TRBD1, the table's D call, was not compared with the DNA. Germline CDR1 and CDR2: MDHEN and SYDVKM. The CDR3 adds up to 12 amino acids, both ends counted. CDR3 residues: CASSILGADQHF.